Shown below are 27 T cell receptor beta chains from a single sample sequenced in a study of CD8 T cells in ankylosing spondylitis. TCRdb called the 5' RACE reads again in MiXCR, with one record for every CDR3 protein. The data hold a few hundred thousand distinct CDR3 sequences, with approximately 17% observed a single time. No cognate antigen is known for these TCRs. Notes on the study in general: A TCR beta motif of 8 or 9 highly homologous variants appeared characteristic of ankylosing spondylitis blood.

The sequenced sample was blood, either unsorted or a sorted T cell fraction (not recorded which). Every receptor here comes from a male donor with ankylosing spondylitis.

This clonotype was seen a handful of times. The chain carries TRBV4-1 and TRBJ1-4; 8 nucleotides agree with TRBD1. Germline assignment: CDR1 MGHRA and CDR2 YSYEKL. The CDR3 runs 20 residues. With 2 bases clipped from V and 0 bases from J, the junction kept 14 bases outside the gene matches. This CDR3 is CASSQKGGTGDVATNEKLFF. For the CDR3, the DNA is TGCGCCAGCAGCCAAAAAGGCGGGACAGGAGATGTTGCAACTAATGAAAAACTGTTTTTT.

This clonotype has at least ten counts. This chain links TRBV5-5 with TRBJ2-2; 10 bases agree with TRBD2. The CDR3 consists of 16 residues. The trim removed 3 bases at V and 1 base at J, leaving 3 bases unmatched. CDR1 is SGHKS and CDR2 is YYEKEE in the germline V gene (reference sequence). As DNA, the CDR3 is TGTGCCAGCAGCTCAATAGCGGGGGGGAACACCGGGGAGCTGTTTTTT. It yields the protein CASSSIAGGNTGELFF.

This clonotype was observed a few times. This rearrangement joins TRBV6-5 to TRBJ2-2, with D perhaps matching TRBD2 (6 bases). Germline V gene lookup returns CDR1 MNHEY and CDR2 SVGAGI. The CDR3 is 15 residues long. V was pared by 4 bases and J by 4 bases, with 13 bases between. The CDR3 reads CASSLGRRVTGELFF. The CDR3 DNA sequence: TGTGCCAGCAGTTTGGGGCGGAGGGTCACCGGGGAGCTGTTTTTT.

The chain couples TRBV29-1 to TRBJ1-2; TRBD1 might be the D (6 bases). Trimming took off 8 bases at V and 2 bases at J, with 9 bases between the two ends. This CDR3 is built from 11 residues. In germline, CDR1 is SQVTM, CDR2 ANQGSEA. This chain's CDR3 is CSFGTNYGYTF. The CDR3 region has the DNA TGCAGCTTCGGGACAAACTATGGCTACACCTTC. Together with reference TRBV29-1 and TRBJ1-2, the CDR3 gives the full variable domain: SAVISQKPSRDICQRGTSLTIQCQVDSQVTMMFWYRQQPGQSLTLIATANQGSEATYESGFVIDKFPISRPNLTFSTLTVSNMSPEDSSIYLCSFGTNYGYTFGSGTRLTVV.

This clonotype has ten or more counts. The rearrangement joins TRBV12-3 or TRBV12-4 to TRBJ1-3, with a tentative D call TRBD1 (6 bases). The length of the CDR3 is 15 residues. V gave up 6 bases and J gave up 0 bases, with 12 bases separating them. The CDR3, as DNA: TGTGCCAGCAGCCCGGGGGGGGCCTCTGGAAACACCATATATTTT. Translation: CASSPGGASGNTIYF.

This clonotype was seen at least ten times. The chain carries TRBV20-1 and TRBJ1-5; weak D call: TRBD1 (5 bases). CDR1 and CDR2 (germline): DFQATT, SNEGSKA (reference sequence). The CDR3 spans 13 residues. V was clipped by 6 bases and J by 5 bases, with 14 bases between them. In DNA, the CDR3 is TGCAGTGCAAGACGGGGAGGGGATCAGCCCCAGCATTTT. Protein product: CSARRGGDQPQHF.

Notes on this clonotype: Sequence at one end of the junction differs from germline and may be a read error. The rearrangement uses TRBV25-1 and TRBJ2-3, with 12 bases lining up with TRBD1. In germline, CDR1 is MGHDK, CDR2 SYGVNS. This CDR3 region has 17 residues. The CDR3 bases are TGTGCCAGCAGACCCACCGGGACAGGGGGCCTCACAAATACGCAGTATTTT. It is translated as CASRPTGTGGLTNTQYF.

The chain employs TRBV9 and TRBJ2-1; TRBD2 matches 11 bases. With 3 bases clipped from V and 3 bases from J, the junction kept 14 bases outside the gene matches. CDR1 is SGDLS and CDR2 is YYNGEE in the germline V gene. This CDR3 contains 19 residues. CDR3 in amino acids: CASSAQKALAGDLYNEQFF. The CDR3, as DNA: TGTGCCAGCAGCGCACAAAAAGCACTAGCGGGGGACCTCTACAATGAGCAGTTCTTC.

This clonotype was observed at least ten times. The rearrangement links TRBV27 to TRBJ1-2; D is uncertain. V lost 2 bases to trimming and J lost 1 base, with 8 bases between them. The CDR3 consists of 14 residues. Germline loops: CDR1 MNHEY, CDR2 SMNVEV (reference sequence). The CDR3 DNA sequence: TGTGCCAGCAGTTTAAAGGGCAGTAACTATGGCTACACCTTC. This gives the protein CASSLKGSNYGYTF.

Regarding this clonotype: Since a much larger clone is just one base distant, this may be a read error. The V and J genes are TRBV20-1 and TRBJ1-1; TRBD1 agrees at 10 bases. Germline CDR1 DFQATT, CDR2 SNEGSKA (reference sequence). The CDR3 loop spans 13 amino acids. V lost 6 bases, J lost 4 bases, and 5 bases stayed unmatched. The CDR3 bases are TGCAGTGCCAACGACAGGGGGCTCACTGAAGCTTTCTTT. Translation gives CSANDRGLTEAFF.

This clonotype was detected ten times or more. The J gene is TRBJ2-4, the V gene TRBV12-3 or TRBV12-4; D gene unclear. V dropped 5 bases and J dropped 6 bases, with 14 bases sitting between them. This CDR3 has 14 amino acids. The CDR3 bases are TGTGCCAGCAGTCCCCCCATGAGTGCAAACATTCAGTACTTC. As protein: CASSPPMSANIQYF.

The chain joins TRBV13 to TRBJ1-1; D call uncertain. Germline values: CDR1 PRHDT, CDR2 FYEKMQ (reference sequence). Trimming stripped 5 bases from V and 10 bases from J, with 32 bases between. The CDR3 is 18 amino acids. Here the CDR3 reads CASSQWALITPDTAVAFF. CDR3 DNA sequence: TGTGCCAGCAGCCAATGGGCCCTCATAACCCCAGATACTGCTGTAGCTTTCTTT. The variable domain in full, completed from reference TRBV13 and TRBJ1-1, reads AAGVIQSPRHLIKEKRETATLKCYPIPRHDTVYWYQQGPGQDPQFLISFYEKMQSDKGSIPDRFSAQQFSDYHSELNMSSLELGDSALYFCASSQWALITPDTAVAFFGQGTRLTVV.

This clonotype showed up just a few times. The rearrangement joins TRBV25-1 to TRBJ1-5; TRBD1 might be the D (6 bases). Germline assignment: CDR1 MGHDK and CDR2 SYGVNS. This CDR3 is 14 amino acids long. Trimming pared 2 bases from V and 6 bases from J, leaving 11 bases between. DNA for the CDR3: TGTGCCAGCAGTGAAGCCGGGACAACTCAGCCCCAGCATTTT. It codes for CASSEAGTTQPQHF.

This clonotype occurred a few times. The gene calls are TRBV20-1 and TRBJ1-1, with 7 bases aligning to TRBD1. Germline lookup yields CDR1 DFQATT and CDR2 SNEGSKA (reference sequence). This CDR3 comprises 15 residues. The J segment lost 4 bases and the V segment lost 0 bases, leaving 8 bases of the junction unmatched. The CDR3 nucleotides read TGCAGTGCTAGAGACCCTACCACAGGGGTCACTGAAGCTTTCTTT. Encoded protein: CSARDPTTGVTEAFF.

This chain joins TRBV7-2 and TRBJ2-3; D uncertain. The length of the CDR3 is 14 residues. Germline values: CDR1 SGHTA, CDR2 FQGNSA. Trimming stripped 4 bases from V and 6 bases from J, with 14 bases between. This chain's CDR3 is CASSSRMRSDTQYF. The CDR3 region has the DNA TGTGCCAGCAGCTCTCGGATGCGGTCCGATACGCAGTATTTT.

This clonotype was seen only a few times. The chain links TRBV20-1 to TRBJ2-1; TRBD2 is a possible D gene (5 bases). Germline V gene data show CDR1 as DFQATT and CDR2 as SNEGSKA (reference sequence). The CDR3 length is 17 residues. Trimming left V 0 bases short and J 4 bases short, with 19 bases between. This CDR3 is CSARDPTDWRTYNEQFF. The CDR3 region has the DNA TGCAGTGCTAGAGACCCCACGGACTGGAGGACGTACAATGAGCAGTTCTTC.

Many counts were recorded for this clonotype. The chain uses TRBV29-1 and TRBJ2-3; a weak D match, TRBD2 (5 bases). CDR3 length: 12 residues. V was pared by 8 bases and J by 5 bases, with 14 bases between. CDR1 SQVTM and CDR2 ANQGSEA come from the germline V gene. The CDR3 is CSTSGVIDTQYF. The CDR3 region has the DNA TGCAGCACCTCCGGGGTGATAGATACGCAGTATTTT.

V is TRBV5-6 and J is TRBJ2-3; 8 bases align to TRBD2. The germline V gene encodes CDR1 SGHDT and CDR2 YYEEEE. The V segment lost 4 bases and the J segment 2 bases; nucleotides outside the gene matches: 6. This CDR3 spans 15 amino acids. This chain's CDR3 is CASSASGPLTDTQYF. The CDR3 DNA is TGTGCCAGCAGCGCTAGCGGGCCCCTCACAGATACGCAGTATTTT.

V is TRBV5-1 and J is TRBJ2-3; 8 positions match TRBD2. The V gene's germline CDR1 is SGHRS and CDR2 YFSETQ. V lost 4 bases, J lost 6 bases, and 7 bases stayed unmatched. The CDR3 is 14 amino acids. The CDR3 spells CASSPQSGGDTQYF. CDR3 nucleotide sequence: TGCGCCAGCAGCCCGCAGAGCGGGGGTGATACGCAGTATTTT.

Only a few counts were recorded for this clonotype. The chain links TRBV10-3 to TRBJ1-5; TRBD1 agrees at 7 bases. With V trimmed by 3 bases and J by 4 bases, 12 bases remained unmatched. The CDR3 has 17 residues. Per germline, CDR1 ENHRY and CDR2 SYGVKD. The CDR3 spells CAISEPNAGGKNQPQHF. CDR3 DNA sequence: TGTGCCATCAGTGAACCCAACGCAGGGGGGAAAAATCAGCCCCAGCATTTT.

Here the CDR3 reads CASRARGRNYEQYF. As DNA, the CDR3 is TGTGCCAGCAGGGCCCGGGGCCGAAACTACGAGCAGTACTTC. This rearrangement joins TRBV2 to TRBJ2-7, with D perhaps matching TRBD1 or TRBD2 (5 bases each). The CDR3 length is 14 residues. Deletions cut 6 bases from V and 3 bases from J, with 15 bases between. CDR1 is SNHLY, CDR2 FYNNEI, per germline.

The gene calls are TRBV24-1 and TRBJ2-5; TRBD2 matches at 8 bases. This CDR3 is 15 amino acids long. Germline CDR1 is KGHDR and CDR2 is SFDVKD. V lost 1 base and J lost 2; bases outside the gene matches: 2. The CDR3 nucleotides read TGTGCCACCAGTGATTTCCCTAGCGGGCAAGAGACCCAGTACTTC. This sequence encodes CATSDFPSGQETQYF.

This clonotype was seen a few times. The chain's CDR3 is CASSGGKAFF. The CDR3 DNA follows: TGTGCCAGCAGTGGGGGAAAAGCTTTCTTT. The chain has TRBV12-3 or TRBV12-4 and TRBJ1-1, with D possibly matching TRBD1 (5 bases). V lost 5 bases and J 9 bases, leaving 7 bases between the germline ends. The CDR3 is made up of 10 amino acids.

This clonotype has more than one count but fewer than ten. This chain links TRBV11-2 with TRBJ1-1, with no clear D. CDR1 is SGHAT, CDR2 FQNNGV, per germline. This CDR3 comprises 16 residues. Trimming cost V 5 bases and J 1 base, with 17 bases left between them. CDR3 sequence reads: CASSHDRGLANTEAFF. CDR3 DNA sequence: TGTGCCAGCAGCCACGACCGGGGATTGGCGAACACTGAAGCTTTCTTT.

This clonotype occurred a few times. V gene TRBV3-1 combines with J gene TRBJ1-2; TRBD1 agrees at 8 bases. The V and J ends lost 3 bases and 8 bases, in that order; junction bases with no gene match: 5. CDR3 length equals 13 residues. Germline values: CDR1 LGHDT, CDR2 YNNKEL (reference sequence). This CDR3 reads CASSQDRVKGYTF. The CDR3 region has the DNA TGTGCCAGCAGCCAGGACAGGGTAAAGGGCTACACCTTC.

The chain uses TRBV3-1 and TRBJ2-1; TRBD1 aligns across 8 bases. V dropped 1 base and J dropped 7; count of bases not matched to a gene: 3. Germline V gene data show CDR1 as LGHDT and CDR2 as YNNKEL (reference sequence). The CDR3 has 14 amino acids. The DNA for the CDR3 is TGTGCCAGCAGCCAAGGGACAGGGAAAAATGAGCAGTTCTTC. It specifies CASSQGTGKNEQFF.

This clonotype was counted between two and nine times. The chain uses TRBV2 and TRBJ1-1; D uncertain. The CDR3 totals 16 residues. Looked up from germline, CDR1 is SNHLY and CDR2 is FYNNEI. The V and J ends lost 3 bases and 2 bases respectively, with 16 bases between them. DNA for the CDR3: TGTGCCAGCAGTGACGGGCATGGCAGTACTAACACTGAAGCTTTCTTT. It translates to CASSDGHGSTNTEAFF.